This passage covers 23 T cell receptor beta chains from one sample sequenced in a study of CD8+ T cells in alopecia areata. RNA was isolated and reverse transcribed to cDNA, the sequencing template. Sequenced by immunoSEQ multiplex PCR; TCRdb stores in-frame clones only, minus some. There are about 180,000 clones in the sample; 63% occur only once, and approximately 1.7% lies in the top ten. Sequences were derived from CD4+ T cells sorted from blood, sampled at week 0. The receptors come from a human donor with alopecia areata.

This clone came up a few times. The genes are TRBV4-3 and TRBJ2-1; D not resolved. The CDR3 length is 14 residues. Trimming pared 1 base from V and 4 bases from J, leaving 8 bases between. Germline V gene lookup returns CDR1 LGHNA and CDR2 YSLEER. CDR3 region: CASSQGIDYNEQFF. The DNA of the CDR3 is TGCGCCAGCAGCCAAGGGATCGATTACAATGAGCAGTTCTTC.

The J gene is TRBJ1-2, the V gene TRBV29-1; 7 nucleotides line up with TRBD1. CDR1 and CDR2 (germline): SQVTM, ANQGSEA. This CDR3 has 16 amino acids. V was pared by 6 bases and J by 8 bases, with 21 bases of the junction left unmatched. CDR3 region: CSVGLRQGSRSGGYTF. CDR3 sequence (DNA): TGCAGCGTCGGCCTCCGACAGGGCAGCCGTAGTGGAGGCTACACCTTC.

The chain joins TRBV29-1 to TRBJ1-1; D call uncertain. V was clipped by 4 bases and J by 5 bases, with 11 bases between them. There are 12 residues in the CDR3. Germline CDR1 SQVTM, CDR2 ANQGSEA. The CDR3 coding sequence is TGCAGCGTTGCCGAAACTTGGACTGAAGCTTTCTTT. Protein sequence: CSVAETWTEAFF.

The chain carries TRBV21-1 and TRBJ2-4; TRBD1 is the table's D call, not checked against the DNA. TRBV21-1 is an annotated pseudogene. The CDR3 is 17 amino acids. For the CDR3, the DNA is TGTGCCAGCGTCCCCGGGACAGCTGAGATAGCCAAAAACATTCAGTACTTC. Residues: CASVPGTAEIAKNIQYF.

This rearrangement joins TRBV29-1 to TRBJ1-2; D is perhaps TRBD1 (5 bases). The V gene lost 4 bases and the J gene lost 6 bases, with 9 bases spanning the gap. The V gene's germline CDR1 is SQVTM and CDR2 ANQGSEA. This CDR3 region has 11 residues. CDR3 in amino acids: CSVGGTDGYTF. CDR3 DNA sequence: TGCAGCGTTGGGGGGACCGATGGCTACACCTTC.

This clone was seen a few times. This chain connects TRBV4-3 to TRBJ2-2; unclear D gene. V was pared by 2 bases and J by 1 base, with 11 bases between. The germline gives CDR1 LGHNA, CDR2 YSLEER. The CDR3 is 16 residues long. CDR3 amino acids: CASSQWAAMNTGELFF. CDR3 nucleotide sequence: TGCGCCAGCAGCCAATGGGCAGCTATGAACACCGGGGAGCTGTTTTTT.

This clone has more than one count but fewer than ten. The chain uses TRBV7-2 and TRBJ2-1; 8 positions agree with TRBD2. CDR1 and CDR2 from the germline V gene are SGHTA and FQGNSA. Germline trimming cut 1 base from V and 7 bases from J; bases unmatched to any gene: 6. This CDR3 contains 15 residues. The CDR3 DNA is TGTGCCAGCAGCTTAGTCGGGGGGGCCGCAAATGAGCAGTTCTTC. It is translated as CASSLVGGAANEQFF.

This chain uses TRBV30 with TRBJ1-4; D is undetermined. The CDR3 has 14 residues. V gave up 2 bases and J gave up 8 bases, with 15 bases separating them. Germline CDR1 GTSNPN, CDR2 SVGIG (reference sequence). CDR3 residues: CAWSLPPPTEKLFF. CDR3 nucleotides: TGTGCCTGGAGTCTGCCGCCGCCGACGGAAAAACTGTTTTTT.

The chain uses TRBV27 and TRBJ1-5; possibly TRBD1 for D (5 bases). With 5 bases removed from V and 2 bases from J, the gap between germline ends came to 16 bases. CDR3 length: 16 residues. CDR1 is MNHEY, CDR2 SMNVEV, per germline (reference sequence). The DNA of the CDR3 is TGTGCCAGCAGTACGGGTATTGGGGGTGGCAATCAGCCCCAGCATTTT. Translation gives CASSTGIGGGNQPQHF.

V gene TRBV7-2 combines with J gene TRBJ2-7; the D gene is possibly TRBD2 (5 bases). The CDR3 is 11 amino acids. Germline lookup yields CDR1 SGHTA and CDR2 FQGNSA. The ends were cut back, 3 bases at V and 13 bases at J, with 13 bases in the middle. The CDR3 DNA sequence: TGTGCCAGCAGCTTTCTAGGGAGAACCTACTTC. As protein: CASSFLGRTYF.

This chain links TRBV7-3 with TRBJ2-1; no clear D gene. Germline CDR1 reads SGHTA; CDR2 reads FQGTGA. The CDR3 covers 12 residues. V lost 2 bases and J 6 bases, leaving 5 bases between the germline ends. CDR3 nucleotide sequence: TGTGCCAGCAGCTTATCGGGCAATGAGCAGTTCTTC. Its protein is CASSLSGNEQFF.

The chain has TRBV25-1 and TRBJ1-1; a weak D match, TRBD1 (5 bases). This CDR3 comprises 14 residues. Per the germline V gene, CDR1 is MGHDK and CDR2 is SYGVNS. The V end was cut by 4 bases, the J end by 4 bases, with 13 bases between. DNA for the CDR3: TGTGCCAGCAGTGGCTTAGGGGTTGGCACTGAAGCTTTCTTT. Translating it yields CASSGLGVGTEAFF.

The chain is built from TRBV11-2 and TRBJ1-4; maybe TRBD1 (5 bases). Germline V CDR1 and CDR2: SGHAT, FQNNGV. The CDR3 is 14 residues long. Between the trimmed V and J ends, which lost 4 bases and 3 bases, there was a span of 9 bases. The CDR3 region has the DNA TGTGCCAGCAGCTCCCGAGGGGCTAATGAAAAACTGTTTTTT. The encoded protein is CASSSRGANEKLFF.

The chain couples TRBV9 to TRBJ2-3; 11 nucleotides match TRBD2. The V and J ends lost 4 bases and 2 bases, in that order; junction bases with no gene match: 6. This CDR3 region has 16 residues. Germline loops: CDR1 SGDLS, CDR2 YYNGEE. CDR3 loop: CASSIGLAGTTDTQYF. DNA of the CDR3: TGTGCCAGCAGCATCGGACTAGCGGGCACCACAGATACGCAGTATTTT. The full variable domain, with the rest looked up from reference TRBV9 and TRBJ2-3, is DSGVTQTPKHLITATGQRVTLRCSPRSGDLSVYWYQQSLDQGLQFLIQYYNGEERAKGNILERFSAQQFPDLHSELNLSSLELGDSALYFCASSIGLAGTTDTQYFGPGTRLTVL.

This sequence joins TRBV30 and TRBJ2-7; a possible D gene is TRBD1 (5 bases). This CDR3 is 13 amino acids long. With 8 bases removed from V and 3 bases from J, the gap between germline ends came to 17 bases. Germline V gene lookup returns CDR1 GTSNPN and CDR2 SVGIG (reference sequence). For the CDR3, the DNA is TGTGCCGTGACAGTCCGAAATATCTACGAGCAGTACTTC. This translates into CAVTVRNIYEQYF.

This clone has a handful of counts. The gene calls are TRBV5-4 and TRBJ2-1; D is uncertain. V was trimmed by 3 bases and J by 0 bases, leaving 7 bases between them. The CDR3 has 14 amino acids. The germline gives CDR1 SGHNT, CDR2 YYREEE (reference sequence). The CDR3 sequence is CASSSRSSYNEQFF. DNA for the CDR3: TGTGCCAGCAGCTCGCGAAGCTCCTACAATGAGCAGTTCTTC. Complete variable domain (other parts from reference TRBV5-4 and TRBJ2-1): ETGVTQSPTHLIKTRGQQVTLRCSSQSGHNTVSWYQQALGQGPQFIFQYYREEENGRGNFPPRFSGLQFPNYSSELNVNALELDDSALYLCASSSRSSYNEQFFGPGTRLTVL.

The rearrangement joins TRBV15 to TRBJ2-7, with 7 bases lining up with TRBD1. The CDR3 has 14 residues. The V and J ends lost 3 bases and 3 bases, in that order; junction bases with no gene match: 5. Looked up from germline, CDR1 is LNHNV and CDR2 is YYDKDF (reference sequence). The CDR3 nucleotides are TGTGCCACCAGCAGGCCGGGACAGAGCTACGAGCAGTACTTC. This encodes CATSRPGQSYEQYF.

The chain links TRBV29-1 to TRBJ1-2; maybe TRBD1 (6 bases). The CDR3 extends over 12 amino acids. CDR1 is SQVTM and CDR2 is ANQGSEA in the germline V gene. Deletions cut 2 bases from V and 13 bases from J, with 17 bases between. The CDR3 loop reads CSVERGGVAVTF. The CDR3 region has the DNA TGCAGCGTTGAAAGAGGGGGGGTCGCGGTCACCTTC.

This clone was seen a single time. The rearrangement uses TRBV29-1 and TRBJ2-7, with D unclear. The CDR3 covers 11 residues. CDR1 is SQVTM, CDR2 ANQGSEA, per germline. V was pared by 7 bases and J by 0 bases, with 7 bases between. The CDR3, as DNA: TGCAGCGCCGGGTTCTCCTACGAGCAGTACTTC. Its translation: CSAGFSYEQYF.

The chain uses TRBV25-1 and TRBJ1-1; TRBD1 matches 8 bases. This CDR3 spans 14 amino acids. Germline assignment: CDR1 MGHDK and CDR2 SYGVNS. After removal of 5 bases from V and 9 bases from J, the junction contained 11 bases not matched to a gene. CDR3 sequence (DNA): TGTGCCAGCAGTCCAACGACAGGGGACTCTCAAGCTTTCTTT. This translates into CASSPTTGDSQAFF.

J is TRBJ1-6 and V is TRBV5-1, with TRBD1 identical over 8 bases. V lost 4 bases and J lost 10; bases outside the gene matches: 13. Germline V gene lookup returns CDR1 SGHRS and CDR2 YFSETQ. The CDR3 extends over 16 amino acids. CDR3 sequence: CASSRGAGGAGSPLHF. CDR3 in DNA: TGCGCCAGCAGCCGAGGTGCAGGGGGCGCGGGATCACCCCTCCACTTT.

V usage is TRBV5-1 and J usage is TRBJ1-2, with 9 nucleotides matching TRBD1. The CDR3 extends over 13 amino acids. Germline CDR1 is SGHRS and CDR2 is YFSETQ. The ends lost 0 bases at V and 8 bases at J; junction bases unmatched: 2. Here the CDR3 DNA reads TGCGCCAGCAGCTTGGGACAGGGGGACGGCTACACCTTC. This codes for CASSLGQGDGYTF.

The gene calls are TRBV19 and TRBJ2-2; 12 bases line up with TRBD2. The CDR3 has 16 residues. The germline V gene has CDR1 LNHDA and CDR2 SQIVND (reference sequence). Losses at the gene ends were 11 bases for V and 4 bases for J; bases not matched to a gene: 11. As DNA, the CDR3 is TGTGCCGCTACCTCTAGCGGGGGGGCTGGCACCGGGGAGCTGTTTTTT. Amino acid sequence: CAATSSGGAGTGELFF. Using reference TRBV19 and TRBJ2-2 for the parts outside the CDR3, the full variable domain is DGGITQSPKYLFRKEGQNVTLSCEQNLNHDAMYWYRQDPGQGLRLIYYSQIVNDFQKGDIAEGYSVSREKKESFPLTVTSAQKNPTAFYLCAATSSGGAGTGELFFGEGSRLTVL.